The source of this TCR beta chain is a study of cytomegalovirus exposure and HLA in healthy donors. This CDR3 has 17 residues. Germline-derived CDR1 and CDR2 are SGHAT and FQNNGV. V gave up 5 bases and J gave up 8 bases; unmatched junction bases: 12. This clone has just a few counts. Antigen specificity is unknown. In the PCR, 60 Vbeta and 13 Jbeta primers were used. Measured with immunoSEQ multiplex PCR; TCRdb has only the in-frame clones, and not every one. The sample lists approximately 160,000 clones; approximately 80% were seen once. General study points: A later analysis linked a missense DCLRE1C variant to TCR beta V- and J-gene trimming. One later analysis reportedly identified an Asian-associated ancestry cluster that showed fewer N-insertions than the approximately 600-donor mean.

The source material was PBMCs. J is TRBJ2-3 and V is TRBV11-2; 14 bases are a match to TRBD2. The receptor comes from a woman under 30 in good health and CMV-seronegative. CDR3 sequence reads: CASSPQTSGGADGTQYF. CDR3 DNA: TGTGCCAGCAGCCCGCAGACTAGCGGGGGGGCCGATGGTACGCAGTATTTT.